This T cell receptor (beta chain) was captured by sequencing in a study of monozygotic twins with inflammatory bowel disease. CDR3 length: 13 residues. CDR1 and CDR2 (germline): DFQATT, SNEGSKA (reference sequence). TCRdb reanalyzed the 5' RACE reads, giving one entry per CDR3 protein sequence and no DNA. Its table lists 85,000 to 110,000 distinct CDR3 sequences. The receptor comes from a human donor with ulcerative colitis or Crohn's disease, or a healthy co-twin of an affected twin (not recorded which). Specimen: blood. This chain joins TRBV20-1 and TRBJ2-7; TCRdb lists TRBD2, though no DNA is available to test this call. The CDR3: CSAPGPALAEQYF.